This T cell receptor (beta chain) was sequenced in a study of OX40 agonist ivuxolimab in advanced cancers. Whole-study context: Across the patients, intravenous ivuxolimab was delivered every 2 weeks at 0.01 to 10 mg/kg.

The method was immunoSEQ multiplex PCR; TCRdb's version includes in-frame clones alone and lacks a portion of them. The data contain over 20,000 clones, more than 70% of them seen just once; the ten biggest clones take up almost 35%. Points on this clone: Its cognate antigen is unknown.

Germline V lookup: CDR1 SGDLS, CDR2 YYNGEE. This CDR3 contains 16 residues. Trimming pared 3 bases from V and 6 bases from J, leaving 19 bases between. Anyone with autoimmune disease history or systemic immunosuppression was excluded. Study findings and constraints: CD4+ and CD8+ blood T cells expanded clonally by week 6 at 0.1 to 3.0 mg/kg.

The V and J genes are TRBV9 and TRBJ2-1; D is ambiguous. This sequence was found in an adult with an advanced solid tumor such as melanoma, head and neck, liver or kidney cancer. The source material was CD4+ or CD8+ T cells sorted from blood, sampled in a trial of the OX40 agonist ivuxolimab. In nucleotides, the CDR3 is TGTGCCAGCAGCGGGCGTCCCGGGTCTCCCTTCAATGAGCAGTTCTTC. Protein product: CASSGRPGSPFNEQFF. The variable domain in full, completed from reference TRBV9 and TRBJ2-1, reads DSGVTQTPKHLITATGQRVTLRCSPRSGDLSVYWYQQSLDQGLQFLIQYYNGEERAKGNILERFSAQQFPDLHSELNLSSLELGDSALYFCASSGRPGSPFNEQFFGPGTRLTVL.